Below, 9 T cell receptor beta chains from the same sample are listed, as sequenced in a study of shared clonotypes between healthy human individuals. Naive CD8 cells lacked CD45RO, underwent positive selection for CCR7 and left out terminally differentiated effector memory CD45RA+ cells. TCRdb keeps only in-frame clones here, not all; method: immunoSEQ multiplex PCR. The sample has approximately 2,200,000 clones; approximately 94% are singletons. Sequencing used naive CD8+ T cells from PBMCs. These receptors all come from a man aged 18-30 years in good health. Some clones in this sample may be carry-over from other donors' samples.

The chain carries TRBV10-3 and TRBJ2-7, with D perhaps matching TRBD1 or TRBD2 (5 bases each). Trimming took off 0 bases at V and 5 bases at J, with 11 bases between the two ends. The CDR3 runs to 14 residues. Germline V lookup: CDR1 ENHRY, CDR2 SYGVKD. DNA for the CDR3: TGTGCCATCAGTGAGTCAAGAGGGGTCCACGAGCAGTACTTC. The encoded protein is CAISESRGVHEQYF.

CDR3 residues: CASTPAGSNQPQHF. DNA of the CDR3: TGTGCCAGCACCCCCGCAGGGAGCAATCAGCCCCAGCATTTT. This rearrangement joins TRBV27 to TRBJ1-5, with D possibly being TRBD1 (5 bases). The germline V gene has CDR1 MNHEY and CDR2 SMNVEV (reference sequence). CDR3 size: 14 residues. Trimming took 7 bases from V and 1 from J, leaving 11 bases between them.

The CDR3 reads CASSLAGTLGEKLFF. DNA for the CDR3: TGTGCCAGCTCACTAGCCGGGACTCTAGGGGAAAAACTGTTTTTT. The V and J genes are TRBV18 and TRBJ1-4; a weak D match, TRBD1 (5 bases). Germline lookup yields CDR1 KGHSH and CDR2 LQKENI. V gave up 4 bases and J gave up 8 bases, with 17 bases separating them. This CDR3 is built from 15 residues.

The gene calls are TRBV21-1 and TRBJ2-7; the table's D call of TRBD1 was not tested on the DNA. TRBV21-1 counts as a pseudogene. The CDR3 extends over 22 amino acids. The CDR3 spells CASSKRLPPGQGAPTPIYEQYF. In DNA form, the CDR3 reads TGTGCCAGCAGCAAAAGACTCCCCCCGGGACAGGGGGCCCCGACCCCCATCTACGAGCAGTACTTC.

The gene calls are TRBV18 and TRBJ1-5; D is ambiguous. V was cut by 3 bases and J by 6 bases, with 12 bases left in between. This CDR3 is built from 14 residues. From germline, CDR1 is KGHSH and CDR2 LQKENI. CDR3 nucleotides: TGTGCCAGCTCACCCTATGGGTCCGGTCAGCCCCAGCATTTT. Protein: CASSPYGSGQPQHF.

V and J are TRBV7-2 and TRBJ2-7; TRBD1 matches at 10 bases. CDR3 length: 15 amino acids. The germline V gene encodes CDR1 SGHTA and CDR2 FQGNSA. V was pared by 6 bases and J by 4 bases, with 9 bases of the junction left unmatched. This chain's CDR3 is CASSPNRDRGYEQYF. CDR3 DNA: TGTGCCAGCAGTCCTAACCGGGACAGGGGTTACGAGCAGTACTTC. Variable domain in full (rest from reference TRBV7-2 and TRBJ2-7): GAGVSQSPSNKVTEKGKDVELRCDPISGHTALYWYRQSLGQGLEFLIYFQGNSAPDKSGLPSDRFSAERTGGSVSTLTIQRTQQEDSAVYLCASSPNRDRGYEQYFGPGTRLTVT.

The table lists this clone with a count of one. The chain combines TRBV9 with TRBJ2-2; D may be TRBD2 (6 bases). V was clipped by 1 base and J by 7 bases, with 14 bases between them. The CDR3 spans 15 residues. Germline V gene lookup returns CDR1 SGDLS and CDR2 YYNGEE. The CDR3 spells CASSVYGSKGGELFF. Written as DNA, the CDR3 is TGTGCCAGCAGCGTATACGGGAGTAAAGGCGGGGAGCTGTTTTTT.

The chain employs TRBV7-7 and TRBJ2-7, with D unresolved. The CDR3 is made up of 14 amino acids. Trimming pared 1 base from V and 1 base from J, leaving 8 bases between. Looked up from germline, CDR1 is SSHAT and CDR2 is FNYEAQ (reference sequence). This CDR3 is CASSLDRSSYEQYF. The CDR3 DNA reads as TGTGCCAGCAGCTTAGACCGCTCGTCCTACGAGCAGTACTTC.

A remark on this clone: This sample includes further DNA sequences coding for the same CDR3. The V call is TRBV7-9, the J call TRBJ1-1, with D possibly TRBD1 on 5 matching bases. CDR3 length equals 12 residues. Germline loops: CDR1 SEHNR, CDR2 FQNEAQ (reference sequence). The V and J ends lost 6 bases and 4 bases respectively, with 9 bases between them. The CDR3 DNA follows: TGTGCCAGCAGTACGGGGCCCACTGAAGCTTTCTTT. Translated: CASSTGPTEAFF.